Sequencing of this TCR beta chain was carried out in a study of blood T cell repertoires in COVID-19. In the study overall: The cDNA or gDNA used as material had been derived from T cells, B-cell-depleted T cells, or PBMCs.

The table came from immunoSEQ multiplex PCR; TCRdb's copy has only in-frame clones and leaves some out. Of some 66,000 clones listed, around 89% are singletons. The CDR3 is 16 amino acids. Germline loops: CDR1 SGHNT, CDR2 YYREEE (reference sequence). Trimming removed 5 bases at V and 3 bases at J, with 20 bases between. The V and J genes are TRBV5-4 and TRBJ1-1, with D tentatively TRBD1 (5 bases). Sequencing was performed on peripheral blood. The origin of this receptor is a woman aged 55-75 years with acute or convalescent COVID-19. Here the CDR3 reads CASSLPGGMQDTEAFF. The CDR3 DNA follows: TGTGCCAGCAGTCTTCCCGGGGGGATGCAAGACACTGAAGCTTTCTTT.